These T cell receptor beta chains were read from a single sample in a study of blood T cell repertoires in COVID-19. Produced via immunoSEQ multiplex PCR; TCRdb's table is partial and in-frame only. Among fewer than 45,000 clones listed, around 84% were seen once. Sequencing used peripheral blood. The receptors derive from a man aged 60 to 75 with COVID-19, enrolled during active disease. Both conserved end residues are part of each CDR3. Each record gives: D gene, J gene, clone size, V gene, CDR3 DNA, CDR3 protein. D genes are given only for firm matches. Clone size is stated in some rows and not others, as once, few, many or a class when expanded.

D: NA; J: TRBJ1-1; size: NA; V: TRBV6-5; DNA: TGTGCCAGCAGTTACTCTCACTTGAACACTGAAGCTTTCTTT; CDR3: CASSYSHLNTEAFF
D: NA; J: TRBJ1-1; size: NA; V: TRBV9; DNA: TGTGCCAGCAGCGTAGAAGGGAGGGGCACTGAAGCTTTCTTT; CDR3: CASSVEGRGTEAFF
D: TRBD1; J: TRBJ1-3; size: NA; V: TRBV4-2; DNA: TGTGCCAGCAGCCAAGATTCTTTAGGGGGCCGAAGTTACACCACCGGAAACACCATATATTTT; CDR3: CASSQDSLGGRSYTTGNTIYF
D: NA; J: TRBJ2-2; size: NA; V: TRBV6-2/TRBV6-3; DNA: TGTGCCAGCAGTTACTCGGCAGAAACCGGGGAGCTGTTTTTT; CDR3: CASSYSAETGELFF
D: TRBD2; J: TRBJ2-7; size: once; V: TRBV19; DNA: TGTGCCAGTAGTAAATCCGGGACTAGCGTCTCCTACGAGCAGTACTTC; CDR3: CASSKSGTSVSYEQYF
D: NA; J: TRBJ1-1; size: NA; V: TRBV29-1; DNA: TGCAGCGCTCCAGGGGCGACTGAAGCTTTCTTT; CDR3: CSAPGATEAFF
D: NA; J: TRBJ2-7; size: NA; V: TRBV30; DNA: TGTGCCTGGAATTCTCTGGGCCCGTCCTACGAGCAGTACTTC; CDR3: CAWNSLGPSYEQYF
D: NA; J: TRBJ2-1; size: NA; V: TRBV7-3; DNA: TGTGCCAGCAGCTTAGCAGGGGTCAATGGGCAGTTCTTC; CDR3: CASSLAGVNGQFF
D: NA; J: TRBJ1-1; size: NA; V: TRBV25-1; DNA: TGTGCCAGCAGGAACGTGGGGAGTGACACTGAAGCTTTCTTT; CDR3: CASRNVGSDTEAFF
D: NA; J: TRBJ2-1; size: NA; V: TRBV7-3; DNA: TGTGCCAGCAGCTTAAGGACAGCGAGCGCGTCACCCAATGAGCAGTTCTTC; CDR3: CASSLRTASASPNEQFF
D: NA; J: TRBJ1-2; size: NA; V: TRBV6-1; DNA: TGTGCCAGCAGTGAATTGGGGGGTGGCTACACCTTC; CDR3: CASSELGGGYTF
D: NA; J: TRBJ2-7; size: NA; V: TRBV6-1; DNA: TGTGCCAGCAGTGAAATTAACCGGAGCTCCTACGAGCAGTACTTC; CDR3: CASSEINRSSYEQYF
D: NA; J: TRBJ2-5; size: NA; V: TRBV14; DNA: TGTGCCAGCAGCCAGGCGGGGACGGGGACCCAGTACTTC; CDR3: CASSQAGTGTQYF
D: TRBD2; J: TRBJ2-7; size: NA; V: TRBV29-1; DNA: TGCAGCGTTCTAACGGGAGGGACCTACGAGCAGTACTTC; CDR3: CSVLTGGTYEQYF
D: TRBD1; J: TRBJ1-3; size: NA; V: TRBV28; DNA: TGTGCCAGCACCCCACCCCAGGGGGGCCCGGGAAACACCATATATTTT; CDR3: CASTPPQGGPGNTIYF
D: NA; J: TRBJ1-1; size: NA; V: TRBV27; DNA: TGTGCCACCCTAGACAGAGTGAACACTGAAGCTTTCTTT; CDR3: CATLDRVNTEAFF
D: NA; J: TRBJ1-2; size: NA; V: TRBV28; DNA: TGTGCCAGCAGTCCTAGTGGGGGGTATGGCTACACCTTC; CDR3: CASSPSGGYGYTF
D: NA; J: TRBJ1-2; size: NA; V: TRBV12-3/TRBV12-4; DNA: TGTGCCAGCAGTTCCCGGGAAGACTACACCTTC; CDR3: CASSSREDYTF
D: TRBD1; J: TRBJ1-2; size: NA; V: TRBV5-1; DNA: TGCGCCAGCAGCTTGGGACAGGGAGACTATGGCTACACCTTC; CDR3: CASSLGQGDYGYTF
D: TRBD1; J: TRBJ1-4; size: once; V: TRBV3-1/TRBV3-2; DNA: TGTGCCAGCAGCCTCAGGGGGCACGGGAATGAAAAACTGTTTTTT; CDR3: CASSLRGHGNEKLFF
D: TRBD1; J: TRBJ2-1; size: once; V: TRBV18; DNA: TGTGCCAGCTCACCGATGGGACAGGGGGCGAAGGATGAGCAGTTCTTC; CDR3: CASSPMGQGAKDEQFF
D: TRBD1; J: TRBJ1-5; size: NA; V: TRBV7-8; DNA: TGTGCCAGCAGCTCGGGACAGCCCAATCAGCCCCAGCATTTT; CDR3: CASSSGQPNQPQHF
D: NA; J: TRBJ1-5; size: NA; V: TRBV19; DNA: TGTGCCAGTAGTATGAAGGGGGGGAGCAATCAGCCCCAGCATTTT; CDR3: CASSMKGGSNQPQHF
D: TRBD1; J: TRBJ1-2; size: NA; V: TRBV28; DNA: TGTGCCAGCAGACCCGACAGGGGGTCTGGCTACACCTTC; CDR3: CASRPDRGSGYTF
D: NA; J: TRBJ1-3; size: NA; V: TRBV5-1; DNA: TGCGCCAGCAGCCCCCCCGACAGCTCTGGAAACACCATATATTTT; CDR3: CASSPPDSSGNTIYF
D: NA; J: TRBJ1-1; size: medium-sized; V: TRBV2; DNA: TGTGCCAGCGAGGCCGTCGAGAACACTGAAGCTTTCTTT; CDR3: CASEAVENTEAFF
D: NA; J: TRBJ2-5; size: NA; V: TRBV28; DNA: TGTGCCAGCAGTTTGTGGGGGGTAGAGACCCAGTACTTC; CDR3: CASSLWGVETQYF
D: TRBD1; J: TRBJ1-4; size: NA; V: TRBV5-5; DNA: TGTGCCAGCAGCTGGGAACAGGGGACTGAAAAACTGTTTTTT; CDR3: CASSWEQGTEKLFF
D: NA; J: TRBJ2-2; size: NA; V: TRBV19; DNA: TGTGCCAGTAGTACACAGGGACACACCGGGGAGCTGTTTTTT; CDR3: CASSTQGHTGELFF
D: TRBD2; J: TRBJ2-2; size: NA; V: TRBV3-1/TRBV3-2; DNA: TGTGCCAGCAGCCCCTGGGGGGGGACGAACACCGGGGAGCTGTTTTTT; CDR3: CASSPWGGTNTGELFF
D: NA; J: TRBJ2-1; size: NA; V: TRBV5-1; DNA: TGCGCCAGCAGCTTACAGGGAGTGGGCAATGAGCAGTTCTTC; CDR3: CASSLQGVGNEQFF
D: TRBD2; J: TRBJ2-1; size: NA; V: TRBV27; DNA: TGTGCCAGCAGTTCTAGCGGGAGGAAGACCAATGAGCAGTTCTTC; CDR3: CASSSSGRKTNEQFF
D: TRBD1; J: TRBJ1-6; size: NA; V: TRBV5-4; DNA: TGTGCCAGCAGCCCCGGGACAGGGGCAAACAATTCACCCCTCCACTTT; CDR3: CASSPGTGANNSPLHF
D: TRBD1; J: TRBJ2-5; size: NA; V: TRBV5-1; DNA: TGCGCCAGCAGTTCCGGACAGGCGAACCCCCAAGAGACCCAGTACTTC; CDR3: CASSSGQANPQETQYF
D: TRBD1; J: TRBJ1-4; size: NA; V: TRBV5-1; DNA: TGCGCCAGCAGCTTGGCAAGGACAGGGGGCTCATCTAATGAAAAACTGTTTTTT; CDR3: CASSLARTGGSSNEKLFF
D: NA; J: TRBJ2-2; size: NA; V: TRBV4-2; DNA: TGTGCCAGCAGCCTCGGGGCTTGGCGGGAAAACACCGGGGAGCTGTTTTTT; CDR3: CASSLGAWRENTGELFF
D: TRBD1; J: TRBJ1-1; size: NA; V: TRBV6-5; DNA: TGTGCCAGCAGTTACTCACAGGGGAAAGCCTACACTGAAGCTTTCTTT; CDR3: CASSYSQGKAYTEAFF
D: NA; J: TRBJ1-2; size: NA; V: TRBV20-1; DNA: TGCAGTGCTAGTGTTCCGTTGACAACTTATGGCTACACCTTC; CDR3: CSASVPLTTYGYTF
D: NA; J: TRBJ1-5; size: once; V: TRBV4-1; DNA: TGCGCCAGCAGCCAAATAGGAGATCAGCCCCAGCATTTT; CDR3: CASSQIGDQPQHF
D: NA; J: TRBJ2-7; size: few; V: TRBV5-4; DNA: TGTGCCGGGAGTAATTTCACCACTTCTTACGAGCAGTACTTC; CDR3: CAGSNFTTSYEQYF
D: NA; J: TRBJ1-6; size: NA; V: TRBV9; DNA: TGTGCCAGCAGCGTAGAGCCGGGAGGTTCACCCCTCCACTTT; CDR3: CASSVEPGGSPLHF
D: NA; J: TRBJ1-2; size: NA; V: TRBV7-2; DNA: TGTGCCAGCAGCCCCGGTCTAATAGCTAACTATGGCTACACCTTC; CDR3: CASSPGLIANYGYTF